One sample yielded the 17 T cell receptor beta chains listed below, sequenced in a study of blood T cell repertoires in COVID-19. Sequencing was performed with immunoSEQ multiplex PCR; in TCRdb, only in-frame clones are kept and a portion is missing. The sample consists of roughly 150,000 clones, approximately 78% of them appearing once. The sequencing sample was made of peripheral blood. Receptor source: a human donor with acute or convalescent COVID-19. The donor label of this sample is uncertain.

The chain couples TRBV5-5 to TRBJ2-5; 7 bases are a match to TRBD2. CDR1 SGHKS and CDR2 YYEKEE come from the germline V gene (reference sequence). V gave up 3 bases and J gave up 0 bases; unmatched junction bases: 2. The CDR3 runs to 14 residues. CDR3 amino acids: CASSSRGDQETQYF. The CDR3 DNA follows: TGTGCCAGCAGCTCTCGGGGGGACCAAGAGACCCAGTACTTC.

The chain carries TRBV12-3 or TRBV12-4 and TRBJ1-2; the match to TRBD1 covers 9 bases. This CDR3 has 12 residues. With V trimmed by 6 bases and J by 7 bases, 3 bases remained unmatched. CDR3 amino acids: CASSGQGFGYTF. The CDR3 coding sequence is TGTGCCAGCAGCGGACAGGGGTTTGGCTACACCTTC.

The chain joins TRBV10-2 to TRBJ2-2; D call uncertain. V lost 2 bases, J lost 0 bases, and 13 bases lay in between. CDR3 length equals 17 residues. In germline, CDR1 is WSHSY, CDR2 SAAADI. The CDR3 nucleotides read TGCGCCAGCAGTGAGCCCCCGTTAGTATCGAACACCGGGGAGCTGTTTTTT. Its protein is CASSEPPLVSNTGELFF.

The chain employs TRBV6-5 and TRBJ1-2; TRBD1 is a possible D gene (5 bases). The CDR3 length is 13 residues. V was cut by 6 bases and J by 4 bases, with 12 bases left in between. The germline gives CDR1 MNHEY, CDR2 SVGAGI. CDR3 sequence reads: CASSIRRGYGYTF. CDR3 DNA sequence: TGTGCCAGCAGCATAAGAAGGGGCTATGGCTACACCTTC.

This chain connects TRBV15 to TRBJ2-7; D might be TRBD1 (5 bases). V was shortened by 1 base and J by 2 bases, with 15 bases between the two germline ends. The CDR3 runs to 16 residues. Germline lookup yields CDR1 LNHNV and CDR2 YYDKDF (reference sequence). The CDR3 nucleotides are TGTGCCACCAGCAGAGGAAACGTCAGGGATGCCTACGAGCAGTACTTC. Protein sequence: CATSRGNVRDAYEQYF.

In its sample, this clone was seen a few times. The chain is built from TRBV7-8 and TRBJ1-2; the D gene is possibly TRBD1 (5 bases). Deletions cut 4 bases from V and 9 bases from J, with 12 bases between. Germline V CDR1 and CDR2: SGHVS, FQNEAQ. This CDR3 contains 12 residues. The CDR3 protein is CASSWDLRSYTF. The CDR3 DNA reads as TGTGCCAGCAGCTGGGACTTGAGGAGCTACACCTTC.

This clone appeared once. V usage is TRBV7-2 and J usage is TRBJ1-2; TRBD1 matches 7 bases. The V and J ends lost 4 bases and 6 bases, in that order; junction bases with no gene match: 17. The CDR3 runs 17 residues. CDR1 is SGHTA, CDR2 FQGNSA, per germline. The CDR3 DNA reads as TGTGCCAGCAGCTCCGACGACAGGGTACCCCGCTTCGATGGCTACACCTTC. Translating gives CASSSDDRVPRFDGYTF.

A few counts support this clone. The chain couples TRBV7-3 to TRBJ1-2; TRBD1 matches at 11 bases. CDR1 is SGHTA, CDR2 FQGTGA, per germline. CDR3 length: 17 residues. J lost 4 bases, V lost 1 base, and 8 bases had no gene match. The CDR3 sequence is CASSLNGGTGGVYGYTF. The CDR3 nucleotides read TGTGCCAGCAGCTTAAATGGTGGGACAGGGGGTGTCTATGGCTACACCTTC.

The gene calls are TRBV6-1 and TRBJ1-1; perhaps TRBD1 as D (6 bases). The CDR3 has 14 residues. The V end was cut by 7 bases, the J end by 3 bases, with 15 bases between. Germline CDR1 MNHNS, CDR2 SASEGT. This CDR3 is CASNRGGLDTEAFF. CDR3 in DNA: TGTGCCAGCAATCGGGGGGGGCTGGACACTGAAGCTTTCTTT.

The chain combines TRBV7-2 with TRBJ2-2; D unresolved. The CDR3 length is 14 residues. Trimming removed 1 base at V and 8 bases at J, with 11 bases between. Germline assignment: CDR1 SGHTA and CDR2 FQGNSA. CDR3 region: CASSLEQLLGELFF. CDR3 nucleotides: TGTGCCAGCAGCTTAGAACAGCTACTTGGGGAGCTGTTTTTT.

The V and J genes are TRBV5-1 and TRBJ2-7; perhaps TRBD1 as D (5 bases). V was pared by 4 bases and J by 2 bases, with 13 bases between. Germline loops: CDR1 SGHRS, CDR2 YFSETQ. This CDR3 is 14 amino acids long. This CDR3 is CASSIRQGPYEQYF. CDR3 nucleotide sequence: TGCGCCAGCAGCATCCGCCAGGGTCCCTACGAGCAGTACTTC.

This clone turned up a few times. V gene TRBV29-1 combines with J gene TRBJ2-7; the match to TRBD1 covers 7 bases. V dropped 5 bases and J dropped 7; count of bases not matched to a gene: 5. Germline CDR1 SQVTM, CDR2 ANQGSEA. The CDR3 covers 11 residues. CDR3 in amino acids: CSVTGEWEQYF. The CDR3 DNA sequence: TGCAGCGTTACAGGGGAGTGGGAGCAGTACTTC.

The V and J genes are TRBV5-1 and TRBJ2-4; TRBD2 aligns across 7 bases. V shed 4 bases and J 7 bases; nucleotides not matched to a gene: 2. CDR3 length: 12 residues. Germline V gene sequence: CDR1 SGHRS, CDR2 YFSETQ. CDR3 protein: CASSREENIQYF. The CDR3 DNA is TGCGCCAGCAGCCGGGAGGAGAACATTCAGTACTTC.

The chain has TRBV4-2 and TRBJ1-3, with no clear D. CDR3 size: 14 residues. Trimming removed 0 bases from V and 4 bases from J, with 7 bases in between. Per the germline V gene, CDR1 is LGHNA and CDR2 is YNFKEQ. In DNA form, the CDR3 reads TGTGCCAGCAGCCAAGATATCGCGGGAAACACCATATATTTT. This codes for CASSQDIAGNTIYF.

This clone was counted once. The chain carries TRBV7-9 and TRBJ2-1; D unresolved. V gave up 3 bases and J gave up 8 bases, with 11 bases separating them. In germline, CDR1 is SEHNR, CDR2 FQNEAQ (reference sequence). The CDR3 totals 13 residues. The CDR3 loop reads CASSFLGKDEQFF. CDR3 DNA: TGTGCCAGCAGCTTTTTGGGCAAGGATGAGCAGTTCTTC.

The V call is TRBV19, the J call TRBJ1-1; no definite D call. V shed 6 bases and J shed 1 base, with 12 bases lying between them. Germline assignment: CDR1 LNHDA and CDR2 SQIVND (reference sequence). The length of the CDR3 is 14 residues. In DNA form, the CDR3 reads TGTGCCAGTAGGGGATGGCGGGGGAACACTGAAGCTTTCTTT. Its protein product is CASRGWRGNTEAFF.

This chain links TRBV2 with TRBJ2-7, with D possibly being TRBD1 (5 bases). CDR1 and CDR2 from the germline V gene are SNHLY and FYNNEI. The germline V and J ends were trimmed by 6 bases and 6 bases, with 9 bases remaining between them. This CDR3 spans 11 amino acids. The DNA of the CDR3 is TGTGCCAGCAGCCCAGGGTTCGAGCAGTACTTC. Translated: CASSPGFEQYF.